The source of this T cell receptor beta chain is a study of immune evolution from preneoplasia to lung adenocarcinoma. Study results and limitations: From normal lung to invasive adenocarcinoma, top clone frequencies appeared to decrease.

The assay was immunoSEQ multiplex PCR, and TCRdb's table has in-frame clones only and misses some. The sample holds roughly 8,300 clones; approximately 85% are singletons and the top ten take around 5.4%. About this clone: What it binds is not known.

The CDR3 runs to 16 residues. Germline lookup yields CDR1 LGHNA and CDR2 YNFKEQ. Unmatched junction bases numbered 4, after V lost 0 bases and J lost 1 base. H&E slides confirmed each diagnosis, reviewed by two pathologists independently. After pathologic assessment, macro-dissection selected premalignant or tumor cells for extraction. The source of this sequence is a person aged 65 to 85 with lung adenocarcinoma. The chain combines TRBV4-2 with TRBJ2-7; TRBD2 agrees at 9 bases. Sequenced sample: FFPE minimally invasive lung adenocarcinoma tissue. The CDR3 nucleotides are TGTGCCAGCAGCCAAGATTCGAGCGGGGGGTCCTACGAGCAGTACTTC. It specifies CASSQDSSGGSYEQYF.